This TCR beta chain was sequenced during a study of prognosis after radiotherapy for stage I lung cancer. For the study at large: Several patients developed post-radiotherapy distant metastases at median roughly 7 months; 15 had no significant progression.

Two-round multiplex PCR amplified TCR beta CDR3 from genomic DNA. First-round PCR employed TRBV- and TRBJ-specific primers for each gene. TCRdb passed the multiplex PCR reads through MiXCR, listing each CDR3 protein once. The table has about 26,000 distinct CDR3 sequences, approximately 29% seen once. Two separate time points each saw a draw of 5 to 6.5 milliliters of peripheral blood. Overall study results and limits: As reported, TRBV and TRBJ gene usage differed between patients who had metastases and those who did not. Shannon entropy (measured after stereotactic body radiation therapy) was lower in patients who went on to develop distant metastases.

CDR1 MDHEN and CDR2 SYDVKM come from the germline V gene. CDR3 length: 13 amino acids. Trimming cost V 3 bases and J 3 bases, with 8 bases left between them. This clonotype was detected a few times. What it binds is unknown. J is TRBJ1-2 and V is TRBV28; D is uncertain. The input for sequencing was PBMCs, taken before or after stereotactic body radiation therapy (not recorded which). The clonotype originates from a donor aged 50 or older with non-small cell lung cancer. The CDR3 is CASSFNQYYGYTF. Here the CDR3 DNA reads TGTGCCAGCAGTTTTAACCAGTACTATGGCTACACCTTC.